Listed here are 13 T cell receptor beta chains from one sample, sequenced in a study of shared clonotypes between healthy human individuals. Assay: immunoSEQ multiplex PCR; the TCRdb copy retains only in-frame clones and omits some. The table lists about 2.3 million clones, roughly 92% of them singletons, with around 0.4% in the top ten. The specimen was naive CD4+ T cells from PBMCs. Described subset: CD45RA+ positively selected. The receptors shown here come from a man aged 18 to 29 in good health. Some clones in this sample may be carry-over from other donors' samples.

Regarding this clone: The sample carries other DNA sequences with the same CDR3. V and J are TRBV4-3 and TRBJ1-1, with TRBD1 matching 7 bases. The CDR3 spans 13 residues. V lost 5 bases to trimming and J lost 2 bases; unmatched junction nucleotides: 2. From germline, CDR1 is LGHNA and CDR2 YSLEER. The CDR3 protein is CASSRDRNTEAFF. DNA of the CDR3: TGCGCCAGCAGCAGGGACAGAAACACTGAAGCTTTCTTT.

The chain recombines TRBV20-1 with TRBJ1-2; D not resolved. Trimming removed 6 bases at V and 1 base at J, with 6 bases between. From germline, CDR1 is DFQATT and CDR2 SNEGSKA (reference sequence). The length of the CDR3 is 11 residues. CDR3 nucleotides: TGCAGTGCCGGATATAACTATGGCTACACCTTC. Amino acids: CSAGYNYGYTF.

This clone occurred once. Additional DNA sequences in this sample encode the identical CDR3. The V and J genes are TRBV30 and TRBJ1-2, with D perhaps matching TRBD1 (6 bases). With 0 bases removed from V and 6 bases from J, the gap between germline ends came to 11 bases. Germline CDR1 and CDR2: GTSNPN and SVGIG (reference sequence). The CDR3 extends over 13 amino acids. CDR3 loop: CAWSVQGVDGYTF. CDR3 bases: TGTGCCTGGAGTGTACAGGGAGTGGATGGCTACACCTTC.

The chain is built from TRBV12-5 and TRBJ1-1; D remains ambiguous. From germline, CDR1 is LGHNT and CDR2 FRNRAP. CDR3 length equals 14 residues. V shed 6 bases and J shed 5 bases, with 16 bases lying between them. Here the CDR3 DNA reads TGTGCTAGTGGAAGCGGCCGGGATGGGACTGAAGCTTTCTTT. Translated, it gives CASGSGRDGTEAFF.

The chain links TRBV18 to TRBJ2-7; maybe TRBD2 (6 bases). The germline CDR1 and CDR2 sequences are KGHSH and LQKENI. Trimming pared 3 bases from V and 3 bases from J, leaving 15 bases between. CDR3 length: 15 amino acids. The CDR3: CASSPVASANYEQYF. The CDR3, as DNA: TGTGCCAGCTCACCGGTGGCTAGCGCAAACTACGAGCAGTACTTC. Filled out from reference TRBV18 and TRBJ2-7, the complete variable domain reads NAGVMQNPRHLVRRRGQEARLRCSPMKGHSHVYWYRQLPEEGLKFMVYLQKENIIDESGMPKERFSAEFPKEGPSILRIQQVVRGDSAAYFCASSPVASANYEQYFGPGTRLTVT.

The CDR3 loop reads CATSRDGGGQTIYF. The CDR3 coding sequence is TGTGCCACCAGCAGAGATGGAGGAGGGCAGACCATATATTTT. V is TRBV15 and J is TRBJ1-3, with D uncertain. V was cut by 0 bases and J by 10 bases, with 13 bases left in between. Germline values: CDR1 LNHNV, CDR2 YYDKDF (reference sequence). There are 14 residues in the CDR3.

The chain is built from TRBV5-1 and TRBJ2-2; D gene uncertain. CDR3 length: 14 amino acids. Between the trimmed V and J ends, which lost 6 bases and 1 base, there was a span of 10 bases. Germline CDR1 is SGHRS and CDR2 is YFSETQ. The DNA of the CDR3 is TGCGCCAGCAATTTCGGGCGGAACACCGGGGAGCTGTTTTTT. Translated, it gives CASNFGRNTGELFF.

This rearrangement joins TRBV28 to TRBJ1-1; tentative D call: TRBD1 (6 bases). This CDR3 has 16 amino acids. Per the germline V gene, CDR1 is MDHEN and CDR2 is SYDVKM. V dropped 5 bases and J dropped 1 base, with 17 bases sitting between them. CDR3 in amino acids: CASSPHRTVRNTEAFF. For the CDR3, the DNA is TGTGCCAGCAGTCCTCACAGGACAGTTAGGAACACTGAAGCTTTCTTT.

This chain uses TRBV19 with TRBJ2-6, with D possibly matching TRBD1 (5 bases). The CDR3 runs to 16 residues. Per the germline V gene, CDR1 is LNHDA and CDR2 is SQIVND (reference sequence). The V end lost 5 bases, the J end lost 9 bases, and 20 bases lay between the germline ends. CDR3: CASSSAGQGSYNVLTF. CDR3 sequence (DNA): TGTGCCAGTAGTTCGGCAGGGCAAGGGTCATACAACGTCCTGACTTTC.

The chain is built from TRBV18 and TRBJ2-2; D gene unclear. V was shortened by 0 bases and J by 2 bases, with 7 bases between the two germline ends. CDR1 is KGHSH and CDR2 is LQKENI in the germline V gene. The CDR3 has 15 residues. As DNA, the CDR3 is TGTGCCAGCTCACCACCGGATCAAAACACCGGGGAGCTGTTTTTT. Translation gives CASSPPDQNTGELFF.

This clone occurred once. The V and J genes are TRBV5-5 and TRBJ2-1, with D possibly TRBD2 on 5 matching bases. The V end was cut by 2 bases, the J end by 0 bases, with 9 bases between. From germline, CDR1 is SGHKS and CDR2 YYEKEE (reference sequence). CDR3 length: 15 residues. CDR3 loop: CASSFEDSSYNEQFF. The CDR3 DNA is TGTGCCAGCAGCTTTGAGGACTCCTCCTACAATGAGCAGTTCTTC. Looking up the rest from reference TRBV5-5 and TRBJ2-1 gives the full variable domain: DAGVTQSPTHLIKTRGQQVTLRCSPISGHKSVSWYQQVLGQGPQFIFQYYEKEERGRGNFPDRFSARQFPNYSSELNVNALLLGDSALYLCASSFEDSSYNEQFFGPGTRLTVL.

J is TRBJ1-2 and V is TRBV6-6, with D uncertain. V was cut by 6 bases and J by 4 bases, with 12 bases left in between. This CDR3 has 13 amino acids. Germline V gene sequence: CDR1 MNHNY, CDR2 SVGAGI (reference sequence). The CDR3 region is CASSQQWTYGYTF. CDR3 coding DNA: TGTGCCAGCAGCCAACAGTGGACCTATGGCTACACCTTC.

The genes are TRBV29-1 and TRBJ2-1; 8 bases are shared with TRBD2. CDR1 and CDR2 from the germline V gene are SQVTM and ANQGSEA. CDR3 length equals 16 residues. V was pared by 2 bases and J by 0 bases, with 6 bases of the junction left unmatched. Here the CDR3 DNA reads TGCAGCGTTGAATTAGGAGCGGGAGACTCCTACAATGAGCAGTTCTTC. This encodes CSVELGAGDSYNEQFF.